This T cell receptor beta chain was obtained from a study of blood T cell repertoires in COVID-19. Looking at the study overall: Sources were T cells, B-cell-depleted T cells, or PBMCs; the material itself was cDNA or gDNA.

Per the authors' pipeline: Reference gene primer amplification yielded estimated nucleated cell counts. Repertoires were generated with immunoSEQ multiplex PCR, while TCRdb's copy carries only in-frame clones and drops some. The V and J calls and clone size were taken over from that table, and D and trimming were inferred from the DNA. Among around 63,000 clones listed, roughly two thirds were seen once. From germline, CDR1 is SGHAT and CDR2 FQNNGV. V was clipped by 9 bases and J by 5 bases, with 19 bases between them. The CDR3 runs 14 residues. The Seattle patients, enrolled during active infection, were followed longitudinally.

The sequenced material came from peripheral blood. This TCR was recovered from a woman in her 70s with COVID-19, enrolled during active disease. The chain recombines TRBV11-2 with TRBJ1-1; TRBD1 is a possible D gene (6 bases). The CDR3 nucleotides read TGTGCCAGTACCCCCGGGACAAGAGAGACTGAAGCTTTCTTT. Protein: CASTPGTRETEAFF.